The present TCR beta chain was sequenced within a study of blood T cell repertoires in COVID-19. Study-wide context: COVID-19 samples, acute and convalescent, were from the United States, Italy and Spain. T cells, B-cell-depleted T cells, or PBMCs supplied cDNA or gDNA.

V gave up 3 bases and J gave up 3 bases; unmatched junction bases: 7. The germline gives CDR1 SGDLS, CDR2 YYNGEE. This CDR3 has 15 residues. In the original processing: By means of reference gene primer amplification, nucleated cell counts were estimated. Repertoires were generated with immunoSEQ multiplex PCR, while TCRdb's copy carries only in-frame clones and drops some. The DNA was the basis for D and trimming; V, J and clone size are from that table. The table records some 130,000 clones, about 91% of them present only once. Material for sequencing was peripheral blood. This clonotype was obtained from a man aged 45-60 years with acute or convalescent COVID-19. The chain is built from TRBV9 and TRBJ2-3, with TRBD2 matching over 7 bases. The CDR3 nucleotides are TGTGCCAGCAGCGCGGGGGGAGCCGGGACAGATACGCAGTATTTT. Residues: CASSAGGAGTDTQYF.